These 2 T cell receptor beta chains came from one sample sequenced in a study of shared clonotypes between healthy human individuals. TCRdb's copy holds only in-frame clones and misses some; the assay was immunoSEQ multiplex PCR. The data contain roughly 2.6 million clones, 85% to 95% of them seen just once; the ten biggest clones take up around 0.14%. Sequencing was carried out using naive CD4+ T cells sorted from blood. As to subset: CD45RA+ positively selected. Receptor source: a man between 18 and 29 years old in good health.

J is TRBJ2-5 and V is TRBV5-4; 8 positions match TRBD2. The trim removed 6 bases at V and 1 base at J, leaving 5 bases unmatched. Germline V gene sequence: CDR1 SGHNT, CDR2 YYREEE (reference sequence). CDR3 size: 14 residues. In nucleotides, the CDR3 is TGTGCCAGCACCATTCGGGGGGGCCAAGAGACCCAGTACTTC. The encoded protein is CASTIRGGQETQYF.

In nucleotides, the CDR3 is TGCGCCAGCAGCGTTATAGCGGGAGGTAGGGCCCTTAACTACGAGCAGTACTTC. This codes for CASSVIAGGRALNYEQYF. The V and J genes are TRBV5-1 and TRBJ2-7, with 10 bases fitting TRBD2. The CDR3 spans 18 residues. The V and J ends lost 4 bases and 3 bases, in that order; junction bases with no gene match: 16. CDR1 and CDR2 from the germline V gene are SGHRS and YFSETQ. Using reference TRBV5-1 and TRBJ2-7 for the parts outside the CDR3, the full variable domain is KAGVTQTPRYLIKTRGQQVTLSCSPISGHRSVSWYQQTPGQGLQFLFEYFSETQRNKGNFPGRFSGRQFSNSRSEMNVSTLELGDSALYLCASSVIAGGRALNYEQYFGPGTRLTVT.